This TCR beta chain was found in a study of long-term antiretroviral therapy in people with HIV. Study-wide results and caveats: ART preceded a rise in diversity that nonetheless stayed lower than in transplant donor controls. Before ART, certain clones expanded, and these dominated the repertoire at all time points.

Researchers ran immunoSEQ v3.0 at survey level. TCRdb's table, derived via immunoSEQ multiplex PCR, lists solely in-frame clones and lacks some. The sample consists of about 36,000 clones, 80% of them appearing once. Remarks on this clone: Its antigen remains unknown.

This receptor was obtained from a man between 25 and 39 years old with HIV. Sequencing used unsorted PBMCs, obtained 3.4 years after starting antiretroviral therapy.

Here the CDR3 reads CASSEGGSSYNEQFF. Here the CDR3 DNA reads TGTGCCAGCAGTGAAGGAGGGTCATCCTACAATGAGCAGTTCTTC. The chain links TRBV6-4 to TRBJ2-1; tentative D call: TRBD2 (6 bases). The CDR3 spans 15 residues. Trimming removed 3 bases at V and 1 base at J, with 10 bases between. CDR1 MRHNA and CDR2 SNTAGT come from the germline V gene.